This T cell receptor (beta chain) was captured in a study of T cells in tuberculosis. Overall study: This South African cohort compared adolescents with or without latent tuberculosis against adults with active tuberculosis.

A remark on this clone: Antigen specificity is unknown.

Study-level findings and limits: Active tuberculosis patients had shorter CDR3-alpha; the beta difference was nonsignificant.

Time point: new active TB diagnosis, blood taken before or within 7 days of starting treatment. Unsorted cryopreserved PBMC were sequenced, averaging around 100,000 T cells per clinical donor. Germline loops: CDR1 MNHEY, CDR2 SMNVEV (reference sequence). V trimming: 5 bases; J trimming: 4 bases; junction bases outside the gene matches: 3. CDR3 length: 14 residues. Some clones are missing from TCRdb's copy, which holds only in-frame ones; the method was immunoSEQ multiplex PCR. Of approximately 34,000 clones in the sample, around 93% were seen once. Specimen: PBMCs, collected at tuberculosis diagnosis. The chain recombines TRBV27 with TRBJ2-1, with 9 bases that match TRBD2. The source of this sequence is an adult with tuberculosis. As DNA, the CDR3 is TGTGCCAGCAGTGGGCTAGCGGGGTACAATGAGCAGTTCTTC. This encodes CASSGLAGYNEQFF.